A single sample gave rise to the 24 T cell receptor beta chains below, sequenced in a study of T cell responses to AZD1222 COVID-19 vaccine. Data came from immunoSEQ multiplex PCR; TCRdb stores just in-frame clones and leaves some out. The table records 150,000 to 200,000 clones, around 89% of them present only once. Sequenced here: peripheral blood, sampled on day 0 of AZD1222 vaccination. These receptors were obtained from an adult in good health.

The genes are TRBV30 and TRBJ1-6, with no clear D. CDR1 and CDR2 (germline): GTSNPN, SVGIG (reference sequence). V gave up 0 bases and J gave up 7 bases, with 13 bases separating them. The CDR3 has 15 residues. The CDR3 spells CAWSVKSVSNSPLHF. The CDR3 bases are TGTGCCTGGAGTGTAAAGTCGGTATCGAATTCACCCCTCCACTTT.

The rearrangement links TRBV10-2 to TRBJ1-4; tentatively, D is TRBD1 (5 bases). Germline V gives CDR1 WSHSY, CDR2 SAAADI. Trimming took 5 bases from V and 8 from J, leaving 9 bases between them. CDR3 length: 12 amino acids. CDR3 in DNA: TGCGCCAGCAGTTGGGGCGGGGAAAAACTGTTTTTT. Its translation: CASSWGGEKLFF.

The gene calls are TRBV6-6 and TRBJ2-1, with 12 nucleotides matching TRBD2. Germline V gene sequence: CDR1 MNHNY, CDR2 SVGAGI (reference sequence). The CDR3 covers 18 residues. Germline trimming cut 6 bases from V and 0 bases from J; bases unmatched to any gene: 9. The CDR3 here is CASSRASGGVSSYNEQFF. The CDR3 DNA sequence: TGTGCCAGCAGCCGAGCTAGCGGGGGGGTTAGCTCCTACAATGAGCAGTTCTTC.

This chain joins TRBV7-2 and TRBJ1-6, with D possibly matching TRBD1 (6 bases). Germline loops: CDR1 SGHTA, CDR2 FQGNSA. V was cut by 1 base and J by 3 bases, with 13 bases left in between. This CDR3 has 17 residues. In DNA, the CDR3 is TGTGCCAGCAGCTTAGAGGCAGGGGTTAACTATAATTCACCCCTCCACTTT. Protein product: CASSLEAGVNYNSPLHF.

In DNA, the CDR3 is TGTGCCAGCAGTGAAGATGCGGGGGGAGACAATGAGCAGTTCTTC. This codes for CASSEDAGGDNEQFF. The J gene is TRBJ2-1, the V gene TRBV2; 8 bases map to TRBD2. This CDR3 has 15 residues. CDR1 and CDR2 from the germline V gene are SNHLY and FYNNEI. The trim removed 1 base at V and 5 bases at J, leaving 4 bases unmatched.

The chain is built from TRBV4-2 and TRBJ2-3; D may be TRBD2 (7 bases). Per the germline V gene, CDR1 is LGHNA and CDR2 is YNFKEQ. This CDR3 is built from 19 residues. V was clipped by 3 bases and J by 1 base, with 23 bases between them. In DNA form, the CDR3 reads TGTGCCAGCAGCCAGGATGGATGGGGGGGCGGGACTGGCACAGATACGCAGTATTTT. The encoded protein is CASSQDGWGGGTGTDTQYF.

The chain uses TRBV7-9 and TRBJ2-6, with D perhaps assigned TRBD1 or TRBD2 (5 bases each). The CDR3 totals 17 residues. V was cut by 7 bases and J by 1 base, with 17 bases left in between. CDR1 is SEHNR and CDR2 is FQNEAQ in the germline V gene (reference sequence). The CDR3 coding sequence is TGTGCCAGCACCTGGGACCGATATCGTTCTGGGGCCAACGTCCTGACTTTC. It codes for CASTWDRYRSGANVLTF.

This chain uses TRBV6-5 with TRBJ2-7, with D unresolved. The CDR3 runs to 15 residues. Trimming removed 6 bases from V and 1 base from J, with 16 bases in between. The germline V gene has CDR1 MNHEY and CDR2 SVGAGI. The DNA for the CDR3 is TGTGCCAGCAGAGGGCTAGGATCTATATCCTACGAGCAGTACTTC. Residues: CASRGLGSISYEQYF.

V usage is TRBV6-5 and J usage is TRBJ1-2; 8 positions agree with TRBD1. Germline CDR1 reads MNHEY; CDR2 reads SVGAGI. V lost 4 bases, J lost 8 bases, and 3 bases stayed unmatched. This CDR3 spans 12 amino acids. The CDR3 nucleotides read TGTGCCAGCAGTTCAGGGGGCGAAGGCTACACCTTC. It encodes CASSSGGEGYTF.

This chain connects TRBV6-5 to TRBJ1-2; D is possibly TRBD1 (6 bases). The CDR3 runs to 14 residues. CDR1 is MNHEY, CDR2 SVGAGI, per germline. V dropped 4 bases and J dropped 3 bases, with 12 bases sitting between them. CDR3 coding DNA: TGTGCCAGCAGTTCGGGGGGCAGGGACTATGGCTACACCTTC. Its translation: CASSSGGRDYGYTF.

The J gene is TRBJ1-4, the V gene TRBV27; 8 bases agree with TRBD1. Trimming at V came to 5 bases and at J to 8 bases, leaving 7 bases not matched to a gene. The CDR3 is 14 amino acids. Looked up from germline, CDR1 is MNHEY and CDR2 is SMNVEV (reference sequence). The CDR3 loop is CASSPRQGYEKLFF. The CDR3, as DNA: TGTGCCAGCAGTCCGCGACAGGGGTACGAAAAACTGTTTTTT.

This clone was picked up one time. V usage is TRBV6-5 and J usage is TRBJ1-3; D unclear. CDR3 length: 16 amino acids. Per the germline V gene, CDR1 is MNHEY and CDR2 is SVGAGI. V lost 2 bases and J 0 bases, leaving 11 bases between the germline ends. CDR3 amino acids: CASSYGQPLSGNTIYF. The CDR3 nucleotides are TGTGCCAGCAGTTACGGGCAACCTCTCTCTGGAAACACCATATATTTT.

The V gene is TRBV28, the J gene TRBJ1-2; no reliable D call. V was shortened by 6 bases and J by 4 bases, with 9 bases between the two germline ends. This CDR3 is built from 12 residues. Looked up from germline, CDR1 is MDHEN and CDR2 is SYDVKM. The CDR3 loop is CASRMISYGYTF. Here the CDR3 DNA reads TGTGCCAGCAGAATGATCAGCTATGGCTACACCTTC.

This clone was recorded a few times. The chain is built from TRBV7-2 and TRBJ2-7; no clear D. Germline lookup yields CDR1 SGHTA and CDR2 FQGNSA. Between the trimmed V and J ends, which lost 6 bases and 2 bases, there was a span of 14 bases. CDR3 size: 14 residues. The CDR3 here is CASRPTAGTYEQYF. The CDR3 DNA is TGTGCCAGCAGGCCCACCGCAGGAACCTACGAGCAGTACTTC.

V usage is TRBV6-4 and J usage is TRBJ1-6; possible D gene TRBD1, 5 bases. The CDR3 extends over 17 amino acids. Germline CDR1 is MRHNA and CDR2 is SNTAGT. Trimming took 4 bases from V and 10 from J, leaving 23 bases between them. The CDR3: CASSASSTGGGVSPLHF. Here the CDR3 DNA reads TGTGCCAGCAGTGCCTCAAGCACAGGCGGCGGTGTCTCACCCCTCCACTTT.

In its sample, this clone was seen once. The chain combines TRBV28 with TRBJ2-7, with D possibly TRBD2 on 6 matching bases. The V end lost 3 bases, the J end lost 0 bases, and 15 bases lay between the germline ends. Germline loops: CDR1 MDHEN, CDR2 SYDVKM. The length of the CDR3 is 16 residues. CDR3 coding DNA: TGTGCCAGCAGTTTCCTAAGTAGCGGACTCTCCTACGAGCAGTACTTC. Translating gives CASSFLSSGLSYEQYF.

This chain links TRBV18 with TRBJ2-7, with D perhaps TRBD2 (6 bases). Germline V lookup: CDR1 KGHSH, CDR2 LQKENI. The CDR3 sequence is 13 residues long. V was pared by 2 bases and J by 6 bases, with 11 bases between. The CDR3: CASSPNRDSEQYF. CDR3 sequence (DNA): TGTGCCAGCTCACCAAACCGGGACTCCGAGCAGTACTTC.

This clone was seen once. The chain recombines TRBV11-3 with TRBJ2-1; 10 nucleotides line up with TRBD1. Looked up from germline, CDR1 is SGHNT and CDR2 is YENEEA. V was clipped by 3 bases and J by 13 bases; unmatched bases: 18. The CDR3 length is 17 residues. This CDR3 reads CASSFPYQGTGAWGQFF. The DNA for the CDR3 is TGTGCCAGCAGCTTTCCCTATCAGGGGACAGGGGCTTGGGGACAGTTCTTC.

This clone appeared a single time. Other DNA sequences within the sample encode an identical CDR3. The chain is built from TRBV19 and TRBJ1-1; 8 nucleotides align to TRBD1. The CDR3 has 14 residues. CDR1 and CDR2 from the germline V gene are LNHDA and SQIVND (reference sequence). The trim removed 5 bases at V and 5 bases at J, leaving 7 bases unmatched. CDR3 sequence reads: CASSPGQGWTEAFF. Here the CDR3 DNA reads TGTGCCAGTAGTCCCGGACAGGGTTGGACTGAAGCTTTCTTT.

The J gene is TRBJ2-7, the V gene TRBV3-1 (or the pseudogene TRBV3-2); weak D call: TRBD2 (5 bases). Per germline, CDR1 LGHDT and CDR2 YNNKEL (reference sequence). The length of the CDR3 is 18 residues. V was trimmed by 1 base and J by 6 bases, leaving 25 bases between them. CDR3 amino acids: CASSQAPGQWGEGPEQYF. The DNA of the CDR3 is TGTGCCAGCAGCCAAGCCCCGGGTCAGTGGGGAGAGGGCCCCGAGCAGTACTTC.

CDR3 sequence reads: CASSQVQTDSPLHF. DNA for the CDR3: TGTGCCAGCAGCCAAGTCCAGACGGATTCACCCCTCCACTTT. The chain links TRBV3-1 (or the pseudogene TRBV3-2) to TRBJ1-6; D is ambiguous. CDR1 and CDR2 (germline): LGHDT, YNNKEL (reference sequence). V gave up 1 base and J gave up 8 bases, with 9 bases separating them. This CDR3 comprises 14 residues.

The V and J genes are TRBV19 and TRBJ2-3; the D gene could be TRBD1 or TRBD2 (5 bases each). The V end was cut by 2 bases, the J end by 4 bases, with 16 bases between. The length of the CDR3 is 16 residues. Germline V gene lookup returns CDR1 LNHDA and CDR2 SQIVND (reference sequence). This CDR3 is CASSIIAGRGADTQYF. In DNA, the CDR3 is TGTGCCAGTAGTATAATAGCAGGGAGAGGTGCAGATACGCAGTATTTT.

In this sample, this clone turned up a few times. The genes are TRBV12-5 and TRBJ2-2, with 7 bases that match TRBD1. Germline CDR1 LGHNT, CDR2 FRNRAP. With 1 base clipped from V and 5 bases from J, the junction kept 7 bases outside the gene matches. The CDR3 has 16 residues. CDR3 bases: TGTGCTAGTGGTTTGGGCTCAGGGGGTTTAACCGGGGAGCTGTTTTTT. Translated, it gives CASGLGSGGLTGELFF.

The CDR3 DNA reads TGTGCCAGCAGCCTCTCTAGTGCTGGTGAGCAGTACTTC. Its protein is CASSLSSAGEQYF. The chain links TRBV3-1 (or the pseudogene TRBV3-2) to TRBJ2-7; D ambiguous. The CDR3 consists of 13 residues. Germline V lookup: CDR1 LGHDT, CDR2 YNNKEL (reference sequence). Trimming removed 4 bases at V and 7 bases at J, with 14 bases between.